These 27 T cell receptor beta chains were sequenced from one sample in a study of molecular identifiers for immune sequencing clone quantification. TCRdb reprocessed the PCR reads with MiXCR, giving one entry per CDR3 protein. The data contain just under 650,000 distinct CDR3 sequences, just under 20% of them singletons. Sequencing input: naive CD8+ T cells from blood, with Jurkat cell RNA spiked in. Stated subset: FACS-sorted CD8+CD4-CCR7+CD45RA+ naive T cells. The receptors were sampled from a human donor in good health. Some libraries in this study had Jurkat cell RNA spiked in.

This clonotype showed up many times. The V gene is TRBV29-1, the J gene TRBJ2-1; 10 bases match TRBD2. V trimming: 7 bases; J trimming: 7 bases; junction bases outside the gene matches: 10. The CDR3 spans 14 residues. Germline values: CDR1 SQVTM, CDR2 ANQGSEA. The CDR3 loop reads CSANGLAVGNEQFF. The CDR3 DNA reads TGCAGCGCTAATGGACTAGCGGTAGGGAATGAGCAGTTCTTC.

This clonotype was observed many times. The chain combines TRBV7-2 with TRBJ2-7, with D possibly matching TRBD1 (5 bases). Trimming shortened V by 5 bases and J by 2 bases, and 16 bases separated the two germline ends. Germline CDR1 and CDR2: SGHTA and FQGNSA. The CDR3 totals 15 residues. CDR3 protein: CASSPGFGFPYEQYF. The CDR3 bases are TGTGCCAGCAGCCCAGGGTTTGGCTTCCCCTACGAGCAGTACTTC. Based on the CDR3 plus reference TRBV7-2 and TRBJ2-7, the full variable domain is GAGVSQSPSNKVTEKGKDVELRCDPISGHTALYWYRQSLGQGLEFLIYFQGNSAPDKSGLPSDRFSAERTGGSVSTLTIQRTQQEDSAVYLCASSPGFGFPYEQYFGPGTRLTVT.

This clonotype was picked up many times. The chain carries TRBV29-1 and TRBJ2-7; TRBD2 is a possible D gene (6 bases). CDR3 length: 13 residues. Germline V CDR1 and CDR2: SQVTM, ANQGSEA. V was pared by 0 bases and J by 6 bases, with 12 bases between. CDR3 coding DNA: TGCAGCGTTGAAGAAAGGGCCGGGGGCGAGCAGTACTTC. This sequence encodes CSVEERAGGEQYF.

This clonotype came up many times. This rearrangement joins TRBV20-1 to TRBJ2-5; D remains unclear. Per germline, CDR1 DFQATT and CDR2 SNEGSKA (reference sequence). The length of the CDR3 is 10 residues. With 5 bases removed from V and 4 bases from J, the gap between germline ends came to 5 bases. Here the CDR3 reads CSAHRETQYF. In DNA form, the CDR3 reads TGCAGTGCTCATAGAGAGACCCAGTACTTC.

The chain links TRBV20-1 to TRBJ1-2; D remains unclear. V was trimmed by 6 bases and J by 4 bases, leaving 15 bases between them. The CDR3 sequence is 13 residues long. Germline V gene sequence: CDR1 DFQATT, CDR2 SNEGSKA (reference sequence). The CDR3 DNA sequence: TGCAGTGCCGCCCCCCGGGAGGGCTATGGCTACACCTTC. It is translated as CSAAPREGYGYTF.

The V gene is TRBV3-2, the J gene TRBJ2-6. TRBV3-2 is a listed pseudogene. CDR3 length: 16 amino acids. Written as DNA, the CDR3 is TGTGCCAGCAGCCAAGGTCCTCCCTCTGGGGCCAACGTCCCGACTTTC. This translates into CASSQGPPSGANVPTF.

As regards this clonotype: Mismatch with germline at one junction end may stem from a read error. The rearrangement links TRBV6-4 to TRBJ2-3, with D possibly called TRBD1 or TRBD2 (6 bases each). The CDR3 is made up of 16 amino acids. Looked up from germline, CDR1 is MRHNA and CDR2 is SNTAGT. CDR3: CASKLSGAWGTDTQCF. The CDR3 bases are TGTGCCAGCAAGCTCTCGGGGGCGTGGGGCACAGATACGCAGTGTTTT.

This clonotype was observed many times. The rearrangement uses TRBV29-1 and TRBJ2-2; 7 positions match TRBD2. The CDR3 runs to 14 residues. Germline values: CDR1 SQVTM, CDR2 ANQGSEA. V shed 3 bases, J shed 6 bases, and the junction held 7 bases outside the gene matches. The CDR3 DNA sequence: TGCAGCGTTGACGGCGGGAGAGGTGCCGGGGAGCTGTTTTTT. Translated, it gives CSVDGGRGAGELFF.

This clonotype was found many times. The chain uses TRBV7-9 and TRBJ1-1, with D perhaps TRBD1 (5 bases). The CDR3 runs 15 residues. CDR1 and CDR2 from the germline V gene are SEHNR and FQNEAQ (reference sequence). Trimming shortened V by 3 bases and J by 1 base, and 12 bases separated the two germline ends. This chain's CDR3 is CASSLQGGTNTEAFF. DNA of the CDR3: TGTGCCAGCAGCTTGCAGGGAGGGACGAACACTGAAGCTTTCTTT. The complete variable domain, with remaining parts taken from reference TRBV7-9 and TRBJ1-1, reads DTGVSQNPRHKITKRGQNVTFRCDPISEHNRLYWYRQTLGQGPEFLTYFQNEAQLEKSRLLSDRFSAERPKGSFSTLEIQRTEQGDSAMYLCASSLQGGTNTEAFFGQGTRLTVV.

This clonotype was counted many times. CDR3 DNA: TGTGCCAGTAGCCCCTCGGCAGGGAGCTCCTACGAGCAGTACTTC. Its translation is CASSPSAGSSYEQYF. The chain combines TRBV19 with TRBJ2-7; D tentatively fits TRBD1 or TRBD2 (5 bases each). The CDR3 sequence is 15 residues long. Germline assignment: CDR1 LNHDA and CDR2 SQIVND (reference sequence). Trimming cost V 6 bases and J 0 bases, with 15 bases left between them. Filled out from reference TRBV19 and TRBJ2-7, the complete variable domain reads DGGITQSPKYLFRKEGQNVTLSCEQNLNHDAMYWYRQDPGQGLRLIYYSQIVNDFQKGDIAEGYSVSREKKESFPLTVTSAQKNPTAFYLCASSPSAGSSYEQYFGPGTRLTVT.

The table lists this clonotype with a few counts. The genes are TRBV20-1 and TRBJ2-4; tentative D call: TRBD1 (6 bases). The CDR3 contains 14 residues. V lost 5 bases and J 9 bases, leaving 20 bases between the germline ends. Germline lookup yields CDR1 DFQATT and CDR2 SNEGSKA (reference sequence). This CDR3 reads CSAPRQARSGIQYF. CDR3 in DNA: TGCAGTGCTCCCCGACAGGCCCGGAGTGGCATTCAGTACTTC.

This clonotype was recorded many times. The genes are TRBV25-1 and TRBJ2-7; D call uncertain. Trimming removed 7 bases from V and 2 bases from J, with 6 bases in between. Per germline, CDR1 MGHDK and CDR2 SYGVNS. The length of the CDR3 is 11 residues. The CDR3 here is CASKGPYEQYF. The CDR3 coding sequence is TGTGCCAGCAAGGGTCCCTACGAGCAGTACTTC.

This chain links TRBV4-3 with TRBJ2-7, with 7 nucleotides matching TRBD2. Germline CDR1 is LGHNA and CDR2 is YSLEER. J lost 5 bases, V lost 0 bases, and 7 bases had no gene match. CDR3 size: 15 residues. Here the CDR3 reads CASSQEWSGAHEQYF. The DNA of the CDR3 is TGCGCCAGCAGCCAAGAGTGGAGCGGGGCCCACGAGCAGTACTTC.

This chain links TRBV7-8 with TRBJ1-1; possibly TRBD1 for D (6 bases). This CDR3 comprises 14 residues. Germline CDR1 and CDR2: SGHVS and FQNEAQ. Trimming pared 7 bases from V and 2 bases from J, leaving 14 bases between. The CDR3, as DNA: TGTGCCAGCAAGGAAGGGACACTTAACACTGAAGCTTTCTTT. This gives the protein CASKEGTLNTEAFF.

As for this clonotype: Being one base from a much bigger clone, this may be a read error. The J gene is TRBJ2-3, the V gene TRBV7-9, with 8 bases matching TRBD1. The V gene end was trimmed by 5 bases and the J gene end by 8 bases; junction bases not matched to a gene: 12. The CDR3 extends over 15 amino acids. Germline loops: CDR1 SEHNR, CDR2 FQNEAQ (reference sequence). The CDR3 loop reads CASSPLTGEKGTQYF. CDR3 bases: TGTGCCAGCAGCCCGTTGACAGGGGAAAAAGGTACGCAGTATTTT.

The CDR3 bases are TGTGCCAGCAGCGTAGTTCAGTCAATCCAGAACTATGGCTACACCTTC. It encodes CASSVVQSIQNYGYTF. This rearrangement joins TRBV9 to TRBJ1-2; D unresolved. Trimming removed 0 bases at V and 2 bases at J, with 14 bases between. Germline V gene data show CDR1 as SGDLS and CDR2 as YYNGEE. The CDR3 extends over 16 amino acids.

On this clonotype itself: This clone may be a read error of a much larger clone one base away. V usage is TRBV27 and J usage is TRBJ1-5; TRBD1 matches 7 bases. The CDR3 length is 14 residues. Germline CDR1 and CDR2: MNHEY and SMNVEV (reference sequence). The J segment lost 9 bases and the V segment lost 2 bases, leaving 7 bases of the junction unmatched. Written as DNA, the CDR3 is TGTGCCAGCAGTTTAAGAACAGGGGAGCGGCCCCAGCATTTT. Its translation: CASSLRTGERPQHF.

This clonotype was found many times. The chain uses TRBV27 and TRBJ1-5; D is uncertain. The CDR3 is made up of 14 amino acids. Germline values: CDR1 MNHEY, CDR2 SMNVEV (reference sequence). V lost 1 base and J 5 bases, leaving 9 bases between the germline ends. The DNA of the CDR3 is TGTGCCAGCAGTTTATATGGGGAATATCAGCCCCAGCATTTT. Its translation: CASSLYGEYQPQHF.

This clonotype was counted many times. The rearrangement uses TRBV12-3 or TRBV12-4 and TRBJ1-1; no clear D gene. Between the trimmed V and J ends, which lost 4 bases and 1 base, there was a span of 13 bases. The CDR3 extends over 15 amino acids. In DNA form, the CDR3 reads TGTGCCAGCAGTTCCGGGATAGGGCAGAACACTGAAGCTTTCTTT. Residues: CASSSGIGQNTEAFF.

This clonotype has a count of ten or more. The junction departs from germline at one end; a sequencing error may be responsible. The chain has TRBV10-3 and TRBJ2-7, with 7 bases lining up with TRBD2. Germline V gene lookup returns CDR1 ENHRY and CDR2 SYGVKD. CDR3 length: 13 residues. The CDR3: CAISPGGLADPRF. The CDR3 DNA follows: TGTGCCATCTCTCCCGGAGGCCTAGCGGACCCAAGATTC.

This clonotype has at least ten counts. The V call is TRBV11-2, the J call TRBJ2-1; D not resolved. Trimming shortened V by 2 bases and J by 4 bases, and 12 bases separated the two germline ends. The germline V gene has CDR1 SGHAT and CDR2 FQNNGV. The CDR3 is made up of 15 amino acids. The CDR3 DNA reads TGTGCCAGCAGCTTATCCCCCGCCCGTTACAATGAGCAGTTCTTC. This sequence encodes CASSLSPARYNEQFF.

This clonotype has at least ten counts. The chain joins TRBV9 to TRBJ2-1, with D unresolved. This CDR3 has 13 residues. V dropped 3 bases and J dropped 2 bases, with 6 bases sitting between them. The V gene's germline CDR1 is SGDLS and CDR2 YYNGEE. The CDR3 is CASSAVTYNEQFF. DNA of the CDR3: TGTGCCAGCAGCGCGGTAACCTACAATGAGCAGTTCTTC.

The table lists this clonotype with many counts. The chain has TRBV7-9 and TRBJ2-2; D is unresolved. The CDR3 runs to 10 residues. CDR1 is SEHNR and CDR2 is FQNEAQ in the germline V gene (reference sequence). The ends were cut back, 8 bases at V and 7 bases at J, with 5 bases in the middle. CDR3 DNA sequence: TGTGCCAGCCTGGGCGGGGAGCTGTTTTTT. It yields the protein CASLGGELFF.

This clonotype was recorded many times. This chain links TRBV2 with TRBJ1-1; D gene uncertain. The CDR3 is made up of 12 amino acids. V was pared by 9 bases and J by 3 bases, with 11 bases between. From germline, CDR1 is SNHLY and CDR2 FYNNEI. In DNA form, the CDR3 reads TGTGCCAGTCGGAGTGGTTACACTGAAGCTTTCTTT. This gives the protein CASRSGYTEAFF.

Ten or more counts support this clonotype. The rearrangement links TRBV6-6 to TRBJ2-1; D may be TRBD1 or TRBD2 (6 bases each). V gave up 2 bases and J gave up 7 bases, with 24 bases separating them. Germline-derived CDR1 and CDR2 are MNHNY and SVGAGI (reference sequence). The CDR3 length is 18 residues. This CDR3 reads CASSYTPGGDFLENEQFF. CDR3 bases: TGTGCCAGCAGTTACACACCCGGGGGCGACTTCCTAGAAAATGAGCAGTTCTTC.

This clonotype was detected ten times or more. The chain recombines TRBV7-9 with TRBJ2-7; D is possibly TRBD1 (6 bases). V was shortened by 5 bases and J by 7 bases, with 15 bases between the two germline ends. This CDR3 comprises 13 residues. Germline V gene data show CDR1 as SEHNR and CDR2 as FQNEAQ (reference sequence). CDR3 DNA sequence: TGTGCCAGCAGCCCTGACAGGAATATTGAGCAGTACTTC. This sequence encodes CASSPDRNIEQYF.

The chain carries TRBV27 and TRBJ1-2, with D maybe TRBD1 (6 bases). The CDR3 consists of 13 residues. From germline, CDR1 is MNHEY and CDR2 SMNVEV (reference sequence). Trimming pared 2 bases from V and 4 bases from J, leaving 8 bases between. The CDR3 protein is CASSLKQGYGYTF. The CDR3, as DNA: TGTGCCAGCAGTTTAAAACAGGGCTATGGCTACACCTTC.